Following are 6 T cell receptor beta chains from one sample sequenced in a study of control samples from healthy donors and cancer patients. Clones were sequenced by immunoSEQ multiplex PCR, and TCRdb holds only the in-frame ones, with some missing. The table includes 120,000 or so clones, around 94% detected once. The sequencing sample was made of PBMCs. The receptor set was obtained from a man older than 75 with head and neck cancer.

The chain joins TRBV9 to TRBJ2-2, with D possibly matching TRBD2 (5 bases). This CDR3 comprises 16 residues. Germline values: CDR1 SGDLS, CDR2 YYNGEE. V was clipped by 0 bases and J by 0 bases, with 9 bases between them. The CDR3 DNA reads TGTGCCAGCAGCGTAGCGGGGATACCGAACACCGGGGAGCTGTTTTTT. Translation: CASSVAGIPNTGELFF. Filled out from reference TRBV9 and TRBJ2-2, the complete variable domain reads DSGVTQTPKHLITATGQRVTLRCSPRSGDLSVYWYQQSLDQGLQFLIQYYNGEERAKGNILERFSAQQFPDLHSELNLSSLELGDSALYFCASSVAGIPNTGELFFGEGSRLTVL.

The rearrangement joins TRBV7-8 to TRBJ2-7; perhaps TRBD2 as D (5 bases). Trimming removed 5 bases at V and 4 bases at J, with 18 bases between. The CDR3 has 15 amino acids. Germline values: CDR1 SGHVS, CDR2 FQNEAQ. This chain's CDR3 is CASSLLEGNPYEQYF. The CDR3 region has the DNA TGTGCCAGCAGCCTCCTCGAGGGAAACCCATACGAGCAGTACTTC.

The V call is TRBV5-4, the J call TRBJ1-3; no clear D. The ends were cut back, 4 bases at V and 2 bases at J, with 4 bases in the middle. From germline, CDR1 is SGHNT and CDR2 YYREEE (reference sequence). The length of the CDR3 is 12 residues. For the CDR3, the DNA is TGTGCCAGCAGCACCGCTGGAAACACCATATATTTT. Translated: CASSTAGNTIYF.

CDR3 residues: CASGRTRPYEQYF. CDR3 DNA: TGTGCCAGCGGAAGAACAAGACCCTACGAGCAGTACTTC. The V and J genes are TRBV11-1 and TRBJ2-7; unclear D gene. V was shortened by 8 bases and J by 2 bases, with 13 bases between the two germline ends. Germline V gene sequence: CDR1 SGHAT, CDR2 FQDESV (reference sequence). The CDR3 has 13 amino acids.

This clone showed up just once. This chain joins TRBV20-1 and TRBJ2-7; TRBD1 matches at 8 bases. Germline V gene sequence: CDR1 DFQATT, CDR2 SNEGSKA (reference sequence). This CDR3 is 11 amino acids long. Trimming cost V 6 bases and J 6 bases; bases outside gene matches: 4. CDR3 protein: CSAQTGVEQYF. In DNA, the CDR3 is TGCAGTGCCCAGACAGGGGTCGAGCAGTACTTC.

The chain links TRBV10-3 to TRBJ1-2; no reliable D call. CDR1 is ENHRY and CDR2 is SYGVKD in the germline V gene. The CDR3 sequence is 13 residues long. Trimming left V 6 bases short and J 5 bases short, with 13 bases between. DNA of the CDR3: TGTGCCATCAGAGAAGGCGGTGGGTATGGCTACACCTTC. Its protein product is CAIREGGGYGYTF.